This entry features one TCR beta chain sequence. At least ten counts were recorded for this clonotype. Its recognized antigen is unknown. No much larger clone is present one base from it, and per-base qualities are unavailable. The sample comes from a study of regulatory T cells in long-lasting Graves disease (dated by TCRdb to the early 2020s). About the investigation overall: To count as having persistent Graves' disease, a patient had to have received antithyroid drug treatment for over 5 years with TSH receptor autoantibodies remaining persistently positive. In the clinical cohort, patients with persistent Graves' disease had used antithyroid drugs for an average of about 10.3 years. Persistent Graves' disease patients were compared with newly diagnosed Graves' disease patients by peripheral blood TCR sequencing and RNA sequencing. The study took place in China and was registered as a clinical trial. TCR sequencing covered around 13 persistent and roughly 20 newly diagnosed Graves' disease patients, 33 samples in total. Overall study results and their limits: Compared with newly diagnosed patients, patients with persistent Graves' disease had lower TCR Shannon entropy and fewer highly expanded clones, which suggests clonal expansion. Persistent patients shared more public clonotypes among themselves (around 3,000) than newly diagnosed patients did (nearly 1,000). As a limitation, the authors acknowledged that the small sample size may reduce accuracy. Peripheral blood alone was examined, since thyroid tissue, which constituted the primary lesion, could not be accessed. Sequencing and analysis were restricted to the TCR beta chain. TRBV28, TRBJ1-2 and TRBJ2-5 were preferentially used in persistent disease, while TRBV20-1 and TRBJ2-1 were favored in newly diagnosed disease.

Per the germline V gene, MDHEN is the CDR1 and SYDVKM is the CDR2. Between the V and J ends, shortened by 3 bases and 4 bases respectively, the junction contains 18 bases. Spanning cysteine to phenylalanine, the CDR3 consists of 16 amino acids. Only the CDR3 part of the read is kept: 48 bases, read in frame from the first base. Library creation used multiplex PCR. Sequenced on an Illumina HiSeq 4000. CDR3 regions were amplified by Arm-PCR with iRepertoire HTBI primers to construct TCR beta libraries. Gel purification was performed on PCR products prior to sequencing. The authors' analysis ran thus. Gene usage analysis of CDR3 amino acid clonotypes used the 55 to 65 TRBV and some 15 TRBJ segments found across samples. COPE and FqMerger were used to merge filtered high-quality paired reads into contigs. BLAST was used to align contigs to the IMGT TRBV, TRBD and TRBJ reference genes, and CDR3 was defined following IMGT. Highly expanded clones were defined as clonotypes with a frequency above 0.1%. Shannon entropy served as the measure of repertoire diversity, while the Gini coefficient captured V-J evenness. Clonotypes shared by more than one individual were considered public. TCRdb trimmed the raw reads at Q25, called clones with MiXCR and kept productive beta chains. Every entry covers one CDR3 protein and lists the most common genes and DNA from its rows. The authors' filters were not applied to this entry. This sample has about 470,000 distinct CDR3 sequences in its table, and approximately 21% of those were observed once. The ten biggest clones cover about 7% of the sample.

Interpreted using the paper, the time point label stands for: persistent/refractory GD, antithyroid drugs over 5 years with positive TRAb. RNA was extracted from PBMCs in TRIzol for both TCR sequencing and RNA sequencing. The diagnosis of Graves' disease was made according to American Thyroid Association guidelines. Recruitment of patients was carried out at an endocrinology department in Xi'an, China. Each patient gave roughly 10 milliliters of peripheral blood, collected in an EDTA anticoagulant tube. Ficoll Paque Plus density gradient separation was used to isolate PBMCs, and no further T cell sorting was performed. RNA quality was checked with an Agilent 2100 Bioanalyzer and agarose gel, and concentration with a NanoDrop 2000.

The chain is made from TRBV28 and TRBJ1-2, with TRBD1 tentatively as D gene (6 bases match). This sequence originates from a female donor with Graves disease. The specimen comprised peripheral blood mononuclear cells (PBMCs), sampled when the disease was refractory, from a patient treated with antithyroid drugs. The CDR3 is CASSFPHLGGGYGYTF. The DNA reads as follows: TGTGCCAGCAGTTTCCCCCATCTAGGGGGAGGCTATGGCTACACCTTC.